Listed below are T cell receptor beta chains from one sample, sequenced in a study of cytomegalovirus exposure and HLA in healthy donors. The data were produced by immunoSEQ multiplex PCR, yet TCRdb's version contains in-frame clones alone and is incomplete. The table has approximately 120,000 clones, 74% seen once. The sample consisted of PBMCs. The receptors stem from a woman between 45 and 65 years old in good health and CMV-seropositive. Each CDR3 is given with its conserved first and last residue. Each record gives: clone size, V gene, D gene, J gene, CDR3 protein, CDR3 DNA. D genes are given only for firm matches. Clone size is not always given. Where it is, it says once, few, many or a class for expanded clones.

abundance: -
v_gene: TRBV14
d_gene: TRBD1
j_gene: TRBJ2-7
CDR3aa: CASSRTGTGGYEQYF
CDR3nt: TGTGCCAGCAGCCGGACCGGGACAGGGGGCTACGAGCAGTACTTC

abundance: once
v_gene: TRBV18
d_gene: TRBD2
j_gene: TRBJ2-7
CDR3aa: CASSPSRGVSSGGSYEQYF
CDR3nt: TGTGCCAGCTCACCATCGCGGGGAGTTTCCAGCGGGGGTAGCTACGAGCAGTACTTC

abundance: -
v_gene: TRBV27
d_gene: -
j_gene: TRBJ2-1
CDR3aa: CASSPTRPSPLWWNEQFF
CDR3nt: TGTGCCAGCAGTCCAACCCGACCTAGTCCTCTTTGGTGGAATGAGCAGTTCTTC

abundance: few
v_gene: TRBV2
d_gene: -
j_gene: TRBJ2-7
CDR3aa: CASIYTGDEQYF
CDR3nt: TGTGCCAGCATTTATACCGGGGACGAGCAGTACTTC

abundance: -
v_gene: TRBV5-4
d_gene: TRBD1
j_gene: TRBJ2-1
CDR3aa: CASSTGTGTYNEQFF
CDR3nt: TGTGCCAGCAGCACCGGGACAGGGACCTACAATGAGCAGTTCTTC

abundance: -
v_gene: TRBV4-2
d_gene: -
j_gene: TRBJ1-6
CDR3aa: CASSRARDKNSPLHF
CDR3nt: TGTGCCAGCAGCCGCGCCCGGGACAAAAATTCACCCCTCCACTTT

abundance: -
v_gene: TRBV14
d_gene: TRBD2
j_gene: TRBJ2-5
CDR3aa: CASSQAGLVETQYF
CDR3nt: TGTGCCAGCAGCCAAGCGGGACTAGTGGAGACCCAGTACTTC

abundance: few
v_gene: TRBV27
d_gene: -
j_gene: TRBJ1-4
CDR3aa: CASSYSGGQNEKLFF
CDR3nt: TGTGCCAGCAGTTATTCGGGGGGACAAAATGAAAAACTGTTTTTT

abundance: -
v_gene: TRBV4-2
d_gene: -
j_gene: TRBJ2-2
CDR3aa: CASSQDLAAPGELFF
CDR3nt: TGTGCCAGCAGCCAAGATTTGGCGGCCCCCGGGGAGCTGTTTTTT

abundance: -
v_gene: TRBV7-6
d_gene: -
j_gene: TRBJ1-3
CDR3aa: CASSYDWSSGNTIYF
CDR3nt: TGTGCCAGCAGCTATGACTGGAGCTCTGGAAACACCATATATTTT

abundance: -
v_gene: TRBV5-1
d_gene: -
j_gene: TRBJ2-1
CDR3aa: CASTSGGAGGFNEQFF
CDR3nt: TGCGCCAGCACTTCGGGAGGGGCAGGGGGGTTCAATGAGCAGTTCTTC

abundance: few
v_gene: TRBV4-1
d_gene: -
j_gene: TRBJ2-7
CDR3aa: CASSQPGGREQYF
CDR3nt: TGCGCCAGCAGCCAACCCGGGGGTCGCGAGCAGTACTTC

abundance: -
v_gene: TRBV9
d_gene: -
j_gene: TRBJ1-6
CDR3aa: CASSVDQGSPLHF
CDR3nt: TGTGCCAGCAGCGTAGATCAGGGATCACCCCTCCACTTT

abundance: -
v_gene: TRBV27
d_gene: TRBD1
j_gene: TRBJ2-7
CDR3aa: CASSLTGGGYEQYF
CDR3nt: TGTGCCAGCAGTCTAACAGGGGGCGGGTACGAGCAGTACTTC

abundance: -
v_gene: TRBV6-5
d_gene: -
j_gene: TRBJ2-5
CDR3aa: CASSRGGPAVETQYF
CDR3nt: TGTGCCAGCAGTCGAGGAGGGCCGGCAGTGGAGACCCAGTACTTC

abundance: -
v_gene: TRBV11-3
d_gene: -
j_gene: TRBJ2-1
CDR3aa: CASSPGSYNEQFF
CDR3nt: TGTGCCAGCAGCCCGGGATCCTACAATGAGCAGTTCTTC

abundance: -
v_gene: TRBV11-2
d_gene: TRBD1
j_gene: TRBJ2-7
CDR3aa: CASSLLQGPYEQYF
CDR3nt: TGTGCCAGCAGCTTACTACAGGGGCCCTACGAGCAGTACTTC

abundance: -
v_gene: TRBV6-1
d_gene: TRBD1
j_gene: TRBJ2-3
CDR3aa: CASSADSRQGFFGTDTQYF
CDR3nt: TGTGCCAGCAGTGCTGATAGCAGACAGGGGTTTTTCGGGACAGATACGCAGTATTTT

abundance: -
v_gene: TRBV5-1
d_gene: -
j_gene: TRBJ1-2
CDR3aa: CASSSGGGFYGYTF
CDR3nt: TGCGCCAGCAGCTCTGGGGGGGGTTTCTATGGCTACACCTTC

abundance: -
v_gene: TRBV6-1
d_gene: -
j_gene: TRBJ2-6
CDR3aa: CASSEALGKGAGANVLTF
CDR3nt: TGTGCCAGCAGTGAAGCGCTGGGTAAGGGGGCTGGGGCCAACGTCCTGACTTTC

abundance: -
v_gene: TRBV4-1
d_gene: TRBD1
j_gene: TRBJ2-2
CDR3aa: CASRQGATGELFF
CDR3nt: TGCGCCAGCAGACAGGGGGCGACCGGGGAGCTGTTTTTT

abundance: -
v_gene: TRBV27
d_gene: TRBD1
j_gene: TRBJ2-7
CDR3aa: CASSLGQGLDEQYF
CDR3nt: TGTGCCAGCAGTTTGGGACAGGGGCTAGACGAGCAGTACTTC

abundance: few
v_gene: TRBV29-1
d_gene: TRBD2
j_gene: TRBJ2-3
CDR3aa: CSARRSGATTDTQYF
CDR3nt: TGCAGCGCCCGTCGTAGCGGGGCTACCACAGATACGCAGTATTTT

abundance: -
v_gene: TRBV7-9
d_gene: TRBD2
j_gene: TRBJ2-3
CDR3aa: CASRGGGVTDTQYF
CDR3nt: TGTGCCAGCAGAGGCGGGGGGGTCACAGATACGCAGTATTTT

abundance: -
v_gene: TRBV7-2
d_gene: TRBD1
j_gene: TRBJ1-5
CDR3aa: CASSLEQGAYQPQHF
CDR3nt: TGTGCCAGCAGCTTAGAACAGGGGGCATATCAGCCCCAGCATTTT